The rows below give T cell receptor beta chains drawn from one sample of a study of PD-L1 blockade in urothelial cancer. This table comes from immunoSEQ multiplex PCR, and its TCRdb copy is limited to in-frame clones, with some not included. The repertoire includes about 50,000 clones, about four fifths of them detected once, and over 9.5% sits in the top ten. This sample comprised PBMCs, obtained around atezolizumab (anti-PD-L1) treatment. The source is a man between 65 and 79 years old with urothelial cancer. The CDR3 runs from the conserved cysteine through the conserved F or W. The D gene is left open where the match is weak. Some rows mark clone size as missing; the rest say once, few, many or name a class of expanded clone.

j_gene | v_gene | abundance | len | d_gene | CDR3nt | CDR3aa
TRBJ2-2 | TRBV4-1 | . | 17 | TRBD1 | TGCGCCAGCAGCCAATACGGACAGGAAGCGAACACCGGGGAGCTGTTTTTT | CASSQYGQEANTGELFF
TRBJ2-3 | TRBV5-4 | . | 14 | . | TGTGCCAGCAGCTTGCGCGAACCCCCAGATACGCAGTATTTT | CASSLREPPDTQYF
TRBJ2-7 | TRBV6-1 | once | 14 | TRBD1 | TGTGCCAGCAGCATTAGACAGGGAGCCTACGAGCAGTACTTC | CASSIRQGAYEQYF
TRBJ2-3 | TRBV9 | once | 18 | TRBD2 | TGTGCCAGCAGCGCACCCGTCTTAGCGGGAGGGCCAACAGATACGCAGTATTTT | CASSAPVLAGGPTDTQYF
TRBJ1-1 | TRBV7-8 | . | 15 | TRBD1 | TGTGCCAGCAGCTTAATTACCCAGGGGGTCACTGAAGCTTTCTTT | CASSLITQGVTEAFF
TRBJ2-5 | TRBV5-6 | few | 15 | . | TGTGCCAGCAGCGCCCCGCGACAGGCCCAAGAGACCCAGTACTTC | CASSAPRQAQETQYF
TRBJ2-4 | TRBV9 | many | 15 | TRBD2 | TGTGCCAGCAGCTATAGCGGGCGAGGGAAAAACATTCAGTACTTC | CASSYSGRGKNIQYF
TRBJ1-2 | TRBV28 | . | 12 | TRBD1 | TGTGCCAGCACCATAAACAGGGGCGGCTACACCTTC | CASTINRGGYTF
TRBJ2-3 | TRBV6-5 | . | 15 | TRBD1 | TGTGCCAGCACACGACAGGGGAGGAGCACAGATACGCAGTATTTT | CASTRQGRSTDTQYF
TRBJ2-7 | TRBV5-6 | . | 15 | TRBD2 | TGTGCCAGCAGCGGCCCACTAGCGGGAAAGTACGAGCAGTACTTC | CASSGPLAGKYEQYF
TRBJ2-7 | TRBV5-4 | . | 13 | . | TGTGCCAGCAGTTGGGGACTTCCCTACGAGCAGTACTTC | CASSWGLPYEQYF
TRBJ2-5 | TRBV6-5 | once | 16 | TRBD2 | TGTGCCAGCAGTTACGCTTGGGGGAGGGCCGGAGAGACCCAGTACTTC | CASSYAWGRAGETQYF
TRBJ2-5 | TRBV5-1 | . | 15 | TRBD2 | TGCGCCAGCAGCCCCATAGCGGGAGTGGAGGAGACCCAGTACTTC | CASSPIAGVEETQYF
TRBJ1-1 | TRBV10-3 | few | 15 | . | TGTGCCATCAGTAGGCGCGACCGGGGAGACACTGAAGCTTTCTTT | CAISRRDRGDTEAFF
TRBJ2-5 | TRBV5-1 | . | 15 | . | TGCGCCAGCAGCTTGGCCGGGAGCGGCCAAGAGACCCAGTACTTC | CASSLAGSGQETQYF
TRBJ1-1 | TRBV29-1 | . | 13 | . | TGCAGCGTTGACGGGGAATTGAACACTGAAGCTTTCTTT | CSVDGELNTEAFF
TRBJ1-5 | TRBV2 | . | 15 | . | TGTGCCAGCAGTAGGGGGGGCGCGAGCAATCAGCCCCAGCATTTT | CASSRGGASNQPQHF
TRBJ2-2 | TRBV2 | . | 14 | TRBD1 | TGTGCCAGCATAAGGGGGCCCGACACCGGGGAGCTGTTTTTT | CASIRGPDTGELFF
TRBJ2-7 | TRBV18 | . | 15 | TRBD2 | TGTGCCAGCTCACCACTAGCGGGAAGCCCCTACGAGCAGTACTTC | CASSPLAGSPYEQYF
TRBJ2-1 | TRBV2 | . | 15 | . | TGTGCCAGCAGTGCACCGGGAGACTCCTACAATGAGCAGTTCTTC | CASSAPGDSYNEQFF
TRBJ2-5 | TRBV5-1 | . | 16 | . | TGCGCCAGCAACCCTATTTCCCTCTCTTCCCAAGAGACCCAGTACTTC | CASNPISLSSQETQYF
TRBJ2-1 | TRBV11-2 | once | 14 | . | TGTGCCAGCAGCCCCGGAGGTCCTTACAATGAGCAGTTCTTC | CASSPGGPYNEQFF
TRBJ2-5 | TRBV23-1 | . | 15 | TRBD1 | TGCGCCAGCAGCCCGGGACAGGGCGTCCAAGAGACCCAGTACTTC | CASSPGQGVQETQYF
TRBJ2-3 | TRBV7-9 | . | 15 | . | TGTGCCAGCAGCTCGAGGCTCGAGGCGACAGATACGCAGTATTTT | CASSSRLEATDTQYF
TRBJ2-5 | TRBV5-1 | . | 15 | TRBD2 | TGCGCCAGCAGCGACCAGCGGGAGGGGTTAGAGACCCAGTACTTC | CASSDQREGLETQYF
TRBJ2-7 | TRBV10-3 | . | 16 | TRBD1 | TGTGCCATCAGTGAGCTGGGACAGGCCTCCTCCTACGAGCAGTACTTC | CAISELGQASSYEQYF